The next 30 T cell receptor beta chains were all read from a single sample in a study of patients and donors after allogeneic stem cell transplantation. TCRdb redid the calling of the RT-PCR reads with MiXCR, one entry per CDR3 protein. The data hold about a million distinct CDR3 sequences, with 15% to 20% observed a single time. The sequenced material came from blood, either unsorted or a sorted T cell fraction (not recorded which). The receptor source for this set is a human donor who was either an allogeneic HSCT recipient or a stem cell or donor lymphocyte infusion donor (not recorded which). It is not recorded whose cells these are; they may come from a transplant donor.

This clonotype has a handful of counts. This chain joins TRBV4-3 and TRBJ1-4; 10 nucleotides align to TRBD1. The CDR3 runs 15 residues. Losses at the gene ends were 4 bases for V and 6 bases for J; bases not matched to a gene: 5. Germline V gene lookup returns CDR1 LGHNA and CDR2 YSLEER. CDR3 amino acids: CASSRGQGVDEKLFF. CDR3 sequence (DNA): TGCGCCAGCAGCCGAGGACAGGGGGTGGATGAAAAACTGTTTTTT.

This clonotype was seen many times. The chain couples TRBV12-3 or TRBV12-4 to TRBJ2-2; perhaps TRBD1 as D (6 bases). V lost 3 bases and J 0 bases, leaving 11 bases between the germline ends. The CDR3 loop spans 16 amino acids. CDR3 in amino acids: CASSLLPGANTGELFF. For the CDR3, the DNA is TGTGCCAGCAGTTTGCTCCCAGGGGCGAACACCGGGGAGCTGTTTTTT.

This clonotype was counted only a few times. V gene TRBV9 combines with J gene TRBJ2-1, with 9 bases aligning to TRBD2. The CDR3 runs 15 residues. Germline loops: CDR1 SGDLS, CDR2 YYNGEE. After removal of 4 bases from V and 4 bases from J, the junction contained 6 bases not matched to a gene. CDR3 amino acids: CASSTPTSGYNEQFF. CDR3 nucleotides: TGTGCCAGCAGCACCCCGACTAGCGGATACAATGAGCAGTTCTTC. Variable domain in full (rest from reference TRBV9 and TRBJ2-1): DSGVTQTPKHLITATGQRVTLRCSPRSGDLSVYWYQQSLDQGLQFLIQYYNGEERAKGNILERFSAQQFPDLHSELNLSSLELGDSALYFCASSTPTSGYNEQFFGPGTRLTVL.

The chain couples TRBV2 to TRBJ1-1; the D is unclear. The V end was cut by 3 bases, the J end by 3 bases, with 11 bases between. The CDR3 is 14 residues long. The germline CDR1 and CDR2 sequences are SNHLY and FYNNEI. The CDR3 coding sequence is TGTGCCAGCAGTGAGAGGTTCTGGGACACTGAAGCTTTCTTT. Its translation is CASSERFWDTEAFF.

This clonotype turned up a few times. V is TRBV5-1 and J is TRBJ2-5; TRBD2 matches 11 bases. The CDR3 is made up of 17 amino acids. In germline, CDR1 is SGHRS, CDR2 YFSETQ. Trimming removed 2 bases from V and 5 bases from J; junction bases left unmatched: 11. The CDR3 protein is CASSLRLAGGPEETQYF. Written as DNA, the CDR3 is TGCGCCAGCAGCTTACGTCTAGCGGGGGGTCCGGAGGAGACCCAGTACTTC.

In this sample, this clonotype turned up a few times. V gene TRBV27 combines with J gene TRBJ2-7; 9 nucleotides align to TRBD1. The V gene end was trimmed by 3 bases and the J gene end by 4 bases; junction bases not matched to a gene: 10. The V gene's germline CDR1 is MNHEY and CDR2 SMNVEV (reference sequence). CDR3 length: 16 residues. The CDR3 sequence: CASSFHSTGGEYEQYF. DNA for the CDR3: TGTGCCAGCAGTTTCCACTCAACAGGGGGCGAATACGAGCAGTACTTC.

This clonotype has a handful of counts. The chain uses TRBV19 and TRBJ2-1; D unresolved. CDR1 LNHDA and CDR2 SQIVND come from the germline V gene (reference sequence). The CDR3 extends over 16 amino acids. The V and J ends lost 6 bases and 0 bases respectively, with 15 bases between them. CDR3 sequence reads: CASRSGAQSSYNEQFF. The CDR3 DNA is TGTGCCAGTAGGAGTGGAGCCCAAAGCTCCTACAATGAGCAGTTCTTC.

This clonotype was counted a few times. CDR3 protein: CASSLAPGRQETQYF. The CDR3 nucleotides are TGCGCCAGCAGCTTGGCTCCGGGACGGCAAGAGACCCAGTACTTC. This chain uses TRBV5-1 with TRBJ2-5; D might be TRBD1 or TRBD2, each matching 5 bases. The germline V and J ends were trimmed by 0 bases and 2 bases, with 11 bases remaining between them. The CDR3 length is 15 residues. CDR1 and CDR2 (germline): SGHRS, YFSETQ. The full variable domain, its missing parts supplied by reference TRBV5-1 and TRBJ2-5, is KAGVTQTPRYLIKTRGQQVTLSCSPISGHRSVSWYQQTPGQGLQFLFEYFSETQRNKGNFPGRFSGRQFSNSRSEMNVSTLELGDSALYLCASSLAPGRQETQYFGPGTRLLVL.

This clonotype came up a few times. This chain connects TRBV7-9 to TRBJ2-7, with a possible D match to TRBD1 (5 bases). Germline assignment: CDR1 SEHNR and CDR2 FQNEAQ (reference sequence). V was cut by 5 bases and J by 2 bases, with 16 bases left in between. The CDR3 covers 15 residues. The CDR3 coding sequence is TGTGCCAGCAGCCAGGGCCGAAACGGACCCTACGAGCAGTACTTC. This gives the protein CASSQGRNGPYEQYF.

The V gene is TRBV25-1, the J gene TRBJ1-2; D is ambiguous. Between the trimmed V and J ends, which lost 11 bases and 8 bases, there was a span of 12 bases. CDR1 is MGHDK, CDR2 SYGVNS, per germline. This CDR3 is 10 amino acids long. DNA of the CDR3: TGTGCCGATCCCCACGAGGGCTACACCTTC. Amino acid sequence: CADPHEGYTF.

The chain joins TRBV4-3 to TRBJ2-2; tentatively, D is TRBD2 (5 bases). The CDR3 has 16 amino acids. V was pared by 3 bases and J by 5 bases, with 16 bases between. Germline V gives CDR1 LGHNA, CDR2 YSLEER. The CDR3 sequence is CASSQGVGPMTGELFF. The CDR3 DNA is TGCGCCAGCAGCCAGGGAGTCGGACCGATGACCGGGGAGCTGTTTTTT.

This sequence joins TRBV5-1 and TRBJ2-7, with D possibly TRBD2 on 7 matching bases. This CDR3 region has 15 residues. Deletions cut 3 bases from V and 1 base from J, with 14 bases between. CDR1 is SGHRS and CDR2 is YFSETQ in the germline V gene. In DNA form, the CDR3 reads TGCGCCAGCAGCTGGGCGGGGGCAGGGTCCTACGAGCAGTACTTC. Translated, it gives CASSWAGAGSYEQYF.

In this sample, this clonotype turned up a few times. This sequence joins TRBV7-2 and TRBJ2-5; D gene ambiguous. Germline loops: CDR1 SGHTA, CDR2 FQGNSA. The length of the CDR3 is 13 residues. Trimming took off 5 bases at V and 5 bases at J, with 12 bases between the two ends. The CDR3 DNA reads TGTGCCAGCAGCCCCAGTTTTCAGGAGACCCAGTACTTC. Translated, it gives CASSPSFQETQYF. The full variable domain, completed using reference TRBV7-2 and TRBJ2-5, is GAGVSQSPSNKVTEKGKDVELRCDPISGHTALYWYRQSLGQGLEFLIYFQGNSAPDKSGLPSDRFSAERTGGSVSTLTIQRTQQEDSAVYLCASSPSFQETQYFGPGTRLLVL.

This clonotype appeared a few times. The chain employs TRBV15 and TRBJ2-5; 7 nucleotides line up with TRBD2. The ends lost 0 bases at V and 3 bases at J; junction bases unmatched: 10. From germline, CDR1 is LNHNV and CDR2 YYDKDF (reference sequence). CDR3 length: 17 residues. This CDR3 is CATSRDQPLAAKETQYF. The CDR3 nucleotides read TGTGCCACCAGCAGAGACCAACCCCTAGCGGCAAAAGAGACCCAGTACTTC.

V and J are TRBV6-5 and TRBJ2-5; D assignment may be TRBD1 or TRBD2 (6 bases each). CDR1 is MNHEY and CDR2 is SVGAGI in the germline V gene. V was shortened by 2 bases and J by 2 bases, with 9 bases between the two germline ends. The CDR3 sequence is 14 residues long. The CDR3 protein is CASSYEGGQETQYF. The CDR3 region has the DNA TGTGCCAGCAGTTACGAGGGGGGTCAAGAGACCCAGTACTTC.

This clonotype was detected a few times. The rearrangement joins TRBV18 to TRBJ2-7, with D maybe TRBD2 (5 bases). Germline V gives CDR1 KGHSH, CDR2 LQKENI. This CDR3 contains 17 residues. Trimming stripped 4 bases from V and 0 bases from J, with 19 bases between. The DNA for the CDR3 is TGTGCCAGCTCACGCCGAGGGCCCGAAGACTTCTCCTACGAGCAGTACTTC. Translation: CASSRRGPEDFSYEQYF.

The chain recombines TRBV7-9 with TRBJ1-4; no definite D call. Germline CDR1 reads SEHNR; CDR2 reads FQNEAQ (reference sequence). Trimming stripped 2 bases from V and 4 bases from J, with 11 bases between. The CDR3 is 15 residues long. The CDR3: CASSLMGRHNEKLFF. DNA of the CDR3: TGTGCCAGCAGCTTAATGGGCAGGCATAATGAAAAACTGTTTTTT.

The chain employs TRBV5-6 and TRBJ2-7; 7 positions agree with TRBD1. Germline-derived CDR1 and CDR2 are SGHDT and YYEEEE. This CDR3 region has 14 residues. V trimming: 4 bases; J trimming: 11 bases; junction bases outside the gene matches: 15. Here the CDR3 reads CASSIIRDRRSEYF. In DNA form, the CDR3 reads TGTGCCAGCAGCATCATCCGGGACAGAAGATCGGAGTACTTC.

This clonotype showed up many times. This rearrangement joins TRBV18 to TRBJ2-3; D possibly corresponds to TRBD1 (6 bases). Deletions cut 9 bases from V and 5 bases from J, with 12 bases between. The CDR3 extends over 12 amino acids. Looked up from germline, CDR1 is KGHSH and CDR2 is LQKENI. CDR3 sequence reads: CASSPQGDTQYF. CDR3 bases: TGTGCCAGTAGCCCACAGGGAGATACGCAGTATTTT. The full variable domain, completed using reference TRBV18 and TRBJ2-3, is NAGVMQNPRHLVRRRGQEARLRCSPMKGHSHVYWYRQLPEEGLKFMVYLQKENIIDESGMPKERFSAEFPKEGPSILRIQQVVRGDSAAYFCASSPQGDTQYFGPGTRLTVL.

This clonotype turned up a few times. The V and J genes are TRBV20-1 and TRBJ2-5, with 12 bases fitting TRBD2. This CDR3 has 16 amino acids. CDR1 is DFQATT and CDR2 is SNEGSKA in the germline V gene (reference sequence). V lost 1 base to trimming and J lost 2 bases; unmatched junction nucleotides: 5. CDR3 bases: TGCAGTGCTAGAGTGGCTAGCGGGGGGGGACAAGAGACCCAGTACTTC. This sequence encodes CSARVASGGGQETQYF.

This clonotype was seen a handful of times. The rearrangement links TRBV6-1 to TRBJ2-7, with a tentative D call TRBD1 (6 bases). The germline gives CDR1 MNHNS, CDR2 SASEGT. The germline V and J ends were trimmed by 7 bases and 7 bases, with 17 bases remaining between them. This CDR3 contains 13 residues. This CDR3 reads CASIGTGRGEQYF. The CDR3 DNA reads TGTGCCAGCATAGGCACAGGCAGGGGTGAGCAGTACTTC.

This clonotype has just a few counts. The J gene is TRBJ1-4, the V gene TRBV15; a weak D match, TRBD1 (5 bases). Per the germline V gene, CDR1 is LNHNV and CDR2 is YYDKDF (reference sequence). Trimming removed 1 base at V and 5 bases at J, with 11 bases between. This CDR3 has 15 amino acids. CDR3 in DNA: TGTGCCACCAGCAGAGTTGGCAGGGTGAATGAAAAACTGTTTTTT. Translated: CATSRVGRVNEKLFF.

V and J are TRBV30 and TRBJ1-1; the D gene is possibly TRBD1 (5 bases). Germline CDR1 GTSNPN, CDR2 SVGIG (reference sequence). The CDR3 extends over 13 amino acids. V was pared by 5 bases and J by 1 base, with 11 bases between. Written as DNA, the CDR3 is TGTGCCTGGGAGGGGATGGAGAACACTGAAGCTTTCTTT. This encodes CAWEGMENTEAFF.

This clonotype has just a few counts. The CDR3 region is CSARDPGQSNEKLFF. Here the CDR3 DNA reads TGCAGTGCTAGAGACCCGGGACAGTCTAATGAAAAACTGTTTTTT. The chain is built from TRBV20-1 and TRBJ1-4, with 7 nucleotides matching TRBD1. With 0 bases clipped from V and 3 bases from J, the junction kept 4 bases outside the gene matches. There are 15 residues in the CDR3. The V gene's germline CDR1 is DFQATT and CDR2 SNEGSKA (reference sequence).

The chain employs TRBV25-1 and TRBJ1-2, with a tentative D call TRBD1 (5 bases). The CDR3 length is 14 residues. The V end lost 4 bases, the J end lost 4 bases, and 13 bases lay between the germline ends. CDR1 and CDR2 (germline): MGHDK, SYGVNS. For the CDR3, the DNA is TGTGCCAGCAGTGGCCCCGGGCAGGGCTATGGCTACACCTTC. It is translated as CASSGPGQGYGYTF.

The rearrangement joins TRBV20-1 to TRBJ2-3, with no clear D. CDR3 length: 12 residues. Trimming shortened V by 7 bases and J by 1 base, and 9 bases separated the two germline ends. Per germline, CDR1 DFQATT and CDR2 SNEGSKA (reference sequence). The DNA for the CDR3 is TGCAGTGTGGCAGGCGGCACAGATACGCAGTATTTT. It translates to CSVAGGTDTQYF.

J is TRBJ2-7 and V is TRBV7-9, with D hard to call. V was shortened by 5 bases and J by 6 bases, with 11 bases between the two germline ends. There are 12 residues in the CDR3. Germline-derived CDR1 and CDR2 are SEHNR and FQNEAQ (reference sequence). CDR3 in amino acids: CASSGSGSEQYF. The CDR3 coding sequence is TGTGCCAGCAGCGGGTCTGGTTCCGAGCAGTACTTC.

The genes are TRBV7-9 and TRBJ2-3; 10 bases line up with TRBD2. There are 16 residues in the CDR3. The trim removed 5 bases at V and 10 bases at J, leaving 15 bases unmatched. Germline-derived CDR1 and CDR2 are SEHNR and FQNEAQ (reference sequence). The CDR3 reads CASSPRGAGGFLAQYF. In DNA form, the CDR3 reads TGTGCCAGCAGCCCCCGCGGAGCGGGAGGGTTCCTAGCGCAGTATTTT.

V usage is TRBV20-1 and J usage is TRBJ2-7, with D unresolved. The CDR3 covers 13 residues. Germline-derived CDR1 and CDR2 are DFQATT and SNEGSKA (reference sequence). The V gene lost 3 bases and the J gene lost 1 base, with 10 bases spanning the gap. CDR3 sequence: CSASWPKSYEQYF. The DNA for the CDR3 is TGCAGTGCTAGTTGGCCGAAATCCTACGAGCAGTACTTC.

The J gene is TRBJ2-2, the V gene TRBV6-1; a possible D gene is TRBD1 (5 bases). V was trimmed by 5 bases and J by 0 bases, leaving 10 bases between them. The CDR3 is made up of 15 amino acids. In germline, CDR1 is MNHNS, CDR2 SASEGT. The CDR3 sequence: CASSKQEPNTGELFF. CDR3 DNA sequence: TGTGCCAGCAGTAAACAGGAACCGAACACCGGGGAGCTGTTTTTT.